The rows below give T cell receptor beta chains drawn from one sample of a study of Ad26.COV2.S vaccination and SARS-CoV-2 variants. This table comes from immunoSEQ multiplex PCR, and its TCRdb copy is limited to in-frame clones, with some not included. The table records 400,000 to 450,000 clones, 75% to 95% of them present only once. The source was peripheral blood, collected in a trial of Ad26.COV2.S vaccine versus placebo. These receptors came from a person between 18 and 60 years old who received the Ad26.COV2.S COVID-19 vaccine or a placebo. Both conserved end residues are part of each CDR3. D genes are given only for firm matches. The size of a clone is reported for some rows only, either as once, few or many, or as a class for expanded clones.

abundance	v_gene	d_gene	j_gene	CDR3aa	CDR3nt
NA	TRBV19	TRBD2	TRBJ2-1	CASSIVSSGSNEQFF	TGTGCCAGTAGTATAGTGTCTAGCGGGAGCAATGAGCAGTTCTTC
NA	TRBV5-4	NA	TRBJ1-2	CASSLGGARGYTF	TGTGCCAGCAGCTTAGGAGGGGCCAGGGGCTACACCTTC
once	TRBV5-1	NA	TRBJ1-1	CASSTGLNTEAFF	TGCGCCAGCAGTACAGGCTTGAACACTGAAGCTTTCTTT
NA	TRBV11-2	NA	TRBJ2-1	CASSLSGTSYGEQFF	TGTGCCAGCAGCCTATCCGGGACATCCTATGGTGAGCAGTTCTTC
NA	TRBV4-3	TRBD1	TRBJ2-7	CASSYGTGGEQYF	TGCGCCAGCAGCTATGGGACAGGGGGCGAGCAGTACTTC
NA	TRBV28	TRBD1	TRBJ1-2	CASQPDRTGGNYGYTF	TGTGCCAGTCAACCAGACCGGACAGGGGGCAACTATGGCTACACCTTC
few	TRBV7-2	TRBD2	TRBJ2-5	CASSLGAGGWTQYF	TGTGCCAGCAGCTTGGGCGCGGGAGGTTGGACCCAGTACTTC
NA	TRBV19	TRBD1	TRBJ1-5	CASYGGQSNQPQHF	TGTGCCAGTTACGGGGGACAGAGCAATCAGCCCCAGCATTTT
NA	TRBV4-3	NA	TRBJ2-1	CASSQDQITHNEQFF	TGCGCCAGCAGCCAAGATCAGATCACCCACAATGAGCAGTTCTTC
NA	TRBV2	NA	TRBJ2-3	CASSGDGGTDTQYF	TGTGCCAGCAGTGGGGATGGAGGCACAGATACGCAGTATTTT
NA	TRBV20-1	NA	TRBJ1-5	CKGTNQPQHF	TGCAAGGGGACCAATCAGCCCCAGCATTTT
NA	TRBV12-5	TRBD1	TRBJ2-7	CASGPAYGQENYEQYF	TGTGCTAGTGGTCCCGCGTATGGACAGGAGAACTACGAGCAGTACTTC
NA	TRBV4-3	NA	TRBJ2-4	CASSQALLAKNIQYF	TGCGCCAGCAGCCAAGCGCTATTAGCCAAAAACATTCAGTACTTC
few	TRBV19	NA	TRBJ1-1	CASSIDPTRGEAFF	TGTGCCAGTAGTATAGATCCAACAAGGGGTGAAGCTTTCTTT
NA	TRBV12-5	NA	TRBJ2-1	CASGLVVFGSSYNEQFF	TGTGCTAGTGGTTTGGTAGTATTCGGGAGCTCCTACAATGAGCAGTTCTTC
once	TRBV5-1	NA	TRBJ2-7	CASSLGGGTPPYEQYF	TGCGCCAGCAGCTTGGGAGGGGGGACTCCTCCCTACGAGCAGTACTTC
once	TRBV27	TRBD2	TRBJ2-3	CASSRAGASGFSDTQYF	TGTGCCAGCAGTCGAGCTGGGGCTAGCGGGTTTTCAGATACGCAGTATTTT
NA	TRBV29-1	TRBD2	TRBJ2-3	CSPLLLAGDTDTQYF	TGCAGCCCGCTTTTACTAGCGGGAGACACAGATACGCAGTATTTT
NA	TRBV30	NA	TRBJ2-1	CAWSGGRGEQFF	TGTGCCTGGAGCGGCGGTAGGGGTGAGCAGTTCTTC
NA	TRBV25-1	NA	TRBJ2-3	CASGRTDTQYF	TGTGCTAGCGGACGCACAGATACGCAGTATTTT
few	TRBV10-2	TRBD1	TRBJ2-7	CATRGIYEQYF	TGCGCCACCAGGGGGATCTACGAGCAGTACTTC
once	TRBV12-3/TRBV12-4	NA	TRBJ2-3	CASSRRSADTQYF	TGTGCCAGCAGCCGGAGAAGTGCAGATACGCAGTATTTT
NA	TRBV5-4	NA	TRBJ2-5	CASSLAGQIQYF	TGTGCCAGCAGCTTGGCTGGGCAGATCCAGTACTTC
NA	TRBV29-1	TRBD1	TRBJ1-1	CSATGDWNTEAFF	TGCAGCGCCACAGGGGACTGGAACACTGAAGCTTTCTTT
NA	TRBV5-8	NA	TRBJ1-6	CASSFGAHNSPLHF	TGTGCCAGCAGCTTTGGAGCTCATAATTCACCCCTCCACTTT